This entry concerns a single T cell receptor (beta chain). The source of the sample is a study of T cell responses to AZD1222 COVID-19 vaccine. This CDR3 spans 18 amino acids. In germline, CDR1 is SGHVS, CDR2 FNYEAQ. V dropped 5 bases and J dropped 1; count of bases not matched to a gene: 5. Some clones are missing from TCRdb's copy, which holds only in-frame ones; the method was immunoSEQ multiplex PCR. The profile covers 86,000 or so clones, with roughly 90% appearing a single time and 6.9% taken by the ten largest. This sample comprised peripheral blood, obtained 28 days after the second AZD1222 dose. V is TRBV7-6 and J is TRBJ2-1; 16 bases align to TRBD2. This TCR was recovered from an adult who received the AZD1222 COVID-19 vaccine. CDR3 nucleotide sequence: TGTGCCAGCAGCCCGGGACTAGCGGGAGGGCCGTCCTACAATGAGCAGTTCTTC. Protein: CASSPGLAGGPSYNEQFF.